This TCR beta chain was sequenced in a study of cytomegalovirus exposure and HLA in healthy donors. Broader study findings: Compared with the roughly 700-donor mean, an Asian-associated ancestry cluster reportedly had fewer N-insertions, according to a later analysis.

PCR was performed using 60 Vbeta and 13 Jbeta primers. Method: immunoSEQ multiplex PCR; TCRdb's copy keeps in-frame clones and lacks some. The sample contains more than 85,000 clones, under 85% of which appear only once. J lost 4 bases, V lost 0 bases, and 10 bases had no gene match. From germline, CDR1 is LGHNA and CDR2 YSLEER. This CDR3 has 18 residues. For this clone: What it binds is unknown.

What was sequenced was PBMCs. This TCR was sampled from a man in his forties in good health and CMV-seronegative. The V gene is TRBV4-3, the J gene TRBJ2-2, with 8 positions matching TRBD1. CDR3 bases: TGCGCCAGCAGCCAAGACCCCCTCACAGGGGGTTCCACCGGGGAGCTGTTTTTT. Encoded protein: CASSQDPLTGGSTGELFF.